Each of the 2 T cell receptor beta chains below was sequenced from the same sample in a study of early stage breast cancer tumors. The protocol was immunoSEQ multiplex PCR, while the TCRdb copy is restricted to in-frame clones and leaves out a portion. The profile covers about 9,500 clones, with about 66% appearing a single time and around 7% taken by the ten largest. The sequencing sample was made of breast tumor tissue. These TCRs come from a person in their fifties with breast cancer.

V and J are TRBV5-1 and TRBJ2-5; tentative D call: TRBD1 (5 bases). There are 14 residues in the CDR3. Trimming stripped 4 bases from V and 4 bases from J, with 14 bases between. Germline lookup yields CDR1 SGHRS and CDR2 YFSETQ. The CDR3 coding sequence is TGCGCCAGCAGCCCCGACAATAGGGGAGAGACCCAGTACTTC. The encoded protein is CASSPDNRGETQYF. The full variable domain, in which reference TRBV5-1 and TRBJ2-5 provide the parts outside the CDR3, is KAGVTQTPRYLIKTRGQQVTLSCSPISGHRSVSWYQQTPGQGLQFLFEYFSETQRNKGNFPGRFSGRQFSNSRSEMNVSTLELGDSALYLCASSPDNRGETQYFGPGTRLLVL.

For the CDR3, the DNA is TGTGCCAGCAGCCTAGCGTCGGGGGGCAACACCGGGGAGCTGTTTTTT. Protein sequence: CASSLASGGNTGELFF. The chain is built from TRBV9 and TRBJ2-2; D is possibly TRBD2 (7 bases). The V end was cut by 4 bases, the J end by 2 bases, with 15 bases between. The germline CDR1 and CDR2 sequences are SGDLS and YYNGEE. The CDR3 contains 16 residues.